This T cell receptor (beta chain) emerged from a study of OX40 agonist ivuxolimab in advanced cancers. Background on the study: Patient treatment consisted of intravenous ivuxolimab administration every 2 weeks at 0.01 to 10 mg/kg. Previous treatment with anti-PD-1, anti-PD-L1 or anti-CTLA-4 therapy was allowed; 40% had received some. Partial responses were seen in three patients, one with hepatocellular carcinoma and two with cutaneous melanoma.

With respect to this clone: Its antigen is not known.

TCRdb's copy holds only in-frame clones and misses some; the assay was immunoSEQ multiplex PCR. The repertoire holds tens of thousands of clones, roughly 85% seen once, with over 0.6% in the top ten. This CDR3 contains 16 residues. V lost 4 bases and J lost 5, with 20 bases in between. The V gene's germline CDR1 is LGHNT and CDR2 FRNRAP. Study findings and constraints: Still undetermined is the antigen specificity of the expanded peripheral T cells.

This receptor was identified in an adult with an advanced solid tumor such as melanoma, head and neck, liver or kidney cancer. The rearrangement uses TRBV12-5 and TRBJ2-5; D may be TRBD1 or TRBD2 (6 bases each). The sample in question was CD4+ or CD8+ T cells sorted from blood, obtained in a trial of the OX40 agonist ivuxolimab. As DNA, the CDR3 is TGTGCTAGTGGTTACCCGCTGGGGGGCTCGAGGGAGACCCAGTACTTC. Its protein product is CASGYPLGGSRETQYF. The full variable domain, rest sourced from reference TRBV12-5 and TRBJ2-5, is DARVTQTPRHKVTEMGQEVTMRCQPILGHNTVFWYRQTMMQGLELLAYFRNRAPLDDSGMPKDRFSAEMPDATLATLKIQPSEPRDSAVYFCASGYPLGGSRETQYFGPGTRLLVL.